This T cell receptor (beta chain) was recorded in a study of blood T cell repertoires in COVID-19. In the study overall: The United States, Italy and Spain provided the acute and convalescent COVID-19 samples. PBMCs, B-cell-depleted T cells, or T cells provided the cDNA or gDNA that made up the material.

In the study's own analysis: Estimated nucleated cell counts came from reference gene primer amplification. Sequencing was performed with immunoSEQ multiplex PCR; in TCRdb, only in-frame clones are kept and a portion is missing. That table is the source of V, J and clone size, and D and trimming were worked out from the DNA. Of under 80,000 clones in the sample, around 77% were seen once. This CDR3 comprises 14 residues. Trimming left V 6 bases short and J 2 bases short, with 12 bases between. Per germline, CDR1 MRHNA and CDR2 SNTAGT. The rearrangement links TRBV6-4 to TRBJ2-3, with D unresolved. The receptor was isolated from an elderly man with active or convalescent COVID-19. The sample was peripheral blood. The CDR3 reads CASSPGLTTDTQYF. For the CDR3, the DNA is TGTGCCAGCAGCCCCGGGTTGACCACAGATACGCAGTATTTT.